This note documents a single TCR beta chain sequence. TCRdb's table, derived via immunoSEQ multiplex PCR, lists solely in-frame clones and lacks some. The sample lists roughly 150,000 clones, approximately 80% seen once, with 5.2% in the top ten. The CDR3 totals 14 residues. Germline loops: CDR1 SGHRS, CDR2 YFSETQ. The V and J ends lost 0 bases and 4 bases, in that order; junction bases with no gene match: 1. The sample comes from a study of blood T cell repertoires in COVID-19. Study in general: The samples span acute and convalescent COVID-19 from the United States, Italy and Spain.

What was sequenced was PBMCs or T cells enriched from blood (not recorded which). The chain joins TRBV5-1 to TRBJ2-7; 10 nucleotides align to TRBD1. This receptor was identified in a man aged 70-80 years who had been exposed to COVID-19. The CDR3 loop reads CASSLGDRGYEQYF. CDR3 coding DNA: TGCGCCAGCAGCTTGGGGGACAGGGGATACGAGCAGTACTTC.